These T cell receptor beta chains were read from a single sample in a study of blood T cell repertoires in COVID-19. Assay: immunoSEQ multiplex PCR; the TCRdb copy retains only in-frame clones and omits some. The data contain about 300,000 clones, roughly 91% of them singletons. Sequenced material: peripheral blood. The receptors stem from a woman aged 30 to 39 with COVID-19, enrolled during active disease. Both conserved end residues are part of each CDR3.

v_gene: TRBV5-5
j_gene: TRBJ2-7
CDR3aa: CASSLAGGQARSYEQYF

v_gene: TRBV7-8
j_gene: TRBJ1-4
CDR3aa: CASSLRSRGATNEKLFF

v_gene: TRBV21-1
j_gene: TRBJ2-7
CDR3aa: CASSRGRFSYEQYF

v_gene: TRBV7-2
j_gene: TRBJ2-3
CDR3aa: CASSLERASETYF

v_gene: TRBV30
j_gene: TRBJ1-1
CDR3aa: CAWSVGGTWLIF

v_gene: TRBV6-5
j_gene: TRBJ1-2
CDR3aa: CASSYNRGNYGYTF

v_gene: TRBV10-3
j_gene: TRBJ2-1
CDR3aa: CAISDIAGSYNEQFF

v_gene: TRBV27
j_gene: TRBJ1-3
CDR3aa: CASSHPGAGNTIYF

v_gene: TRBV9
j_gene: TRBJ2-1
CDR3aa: CASSPRTGVPYNEQFF

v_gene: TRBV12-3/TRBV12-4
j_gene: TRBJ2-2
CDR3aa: CASSRGYGELFF

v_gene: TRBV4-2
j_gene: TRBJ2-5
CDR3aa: CASSPEAGGGETQYF

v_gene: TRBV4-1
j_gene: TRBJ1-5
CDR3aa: CASSQVPDRVQPQHF

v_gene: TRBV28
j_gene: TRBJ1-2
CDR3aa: CASSLSPPQGLGYTF

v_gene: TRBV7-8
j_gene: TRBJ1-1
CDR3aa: CASSPSRTENTEAFF

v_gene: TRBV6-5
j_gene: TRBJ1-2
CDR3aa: CASSYSGTVNYGYTF

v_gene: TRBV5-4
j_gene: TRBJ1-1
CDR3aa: CASIQTGENTEAFF